This TCR beta chain was retrieved from a study of tumor and adjacent non-tumor tissue in lung cancer. For the study at large: Patients comprised about a dozen adenocarcinoma, a couple of squamous cell carcinoma and 1 small cell lung cancer. The patients, 10 to 11 men and several women, were about 30 to 85 with stage I to III disease.

Three rounds of nested PCR, following a modified ARM-PCR protocol, produced the TCRbeta library. Using its own MiXCR run on the multiplex PCR reads, TCRdb lists one record per CDR3 protein. The top ten clones hold 15% to 20% of a sample with some 99,000 distinct CDR3 sequences, about 64% of them seen once. No cell sorting was done before RNA was extracted from the tissue. This non-tumor lung sample came from over 3 cm beyond the tumor edge. The CDR3 length is 13 residues. V was shortened by 1 base and J by 5 bases, with 8 bases between the two germline ends. From germline, CDR1 is LGHNA and CDR2 YNFKEQ. This clonotype was seen at least ten times. Its target is not known. Findings of the study overall: Compared with tumor, normal lung showed significantly lower TCR diversity.

The sample taken for sequencing was distant non-tumor lung tissue. The TCR sequence derives from a man aged 60-69 years with non-small cell lung cancer. This chain uses TRBV4-2 with TRBJ1-2; D not resolved. CDR3 amino acids: CASSQVTTYGYTF. The CDR3 nucleotides read TGTGCCAGCAGCCAAGTTACAACTTATGGCTACACCTTC.